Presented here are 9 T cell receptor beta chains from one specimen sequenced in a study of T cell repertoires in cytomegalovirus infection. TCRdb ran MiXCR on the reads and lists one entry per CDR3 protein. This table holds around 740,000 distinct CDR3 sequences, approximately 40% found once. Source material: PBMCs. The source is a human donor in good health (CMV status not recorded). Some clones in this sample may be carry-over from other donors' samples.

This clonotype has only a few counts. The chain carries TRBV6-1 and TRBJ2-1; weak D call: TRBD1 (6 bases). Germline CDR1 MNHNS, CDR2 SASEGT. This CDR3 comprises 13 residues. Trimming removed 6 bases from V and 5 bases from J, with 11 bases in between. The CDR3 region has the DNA TGTGCCAGCAGCCGGGACACCCACAATGAGCAGTTCTTC. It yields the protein CASSRDTHNEQFF.

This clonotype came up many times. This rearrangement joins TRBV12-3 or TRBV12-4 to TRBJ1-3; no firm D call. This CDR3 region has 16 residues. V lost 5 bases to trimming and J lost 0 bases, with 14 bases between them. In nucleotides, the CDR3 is TGTGCCAGCAGTGTCTGGACCGGATCCTCTGGAAACACCATATATTTT. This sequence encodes CASSVWTGSSGNTIYF.

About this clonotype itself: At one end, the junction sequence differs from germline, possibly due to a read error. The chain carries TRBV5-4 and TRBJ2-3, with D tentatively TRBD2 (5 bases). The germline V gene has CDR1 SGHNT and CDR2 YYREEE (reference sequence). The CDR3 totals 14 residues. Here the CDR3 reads CASSLTPSTNTQYF. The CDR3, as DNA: TGTGCCAGCAGCTTGACGCCTAGCACAAATACGCAGTATTTT.

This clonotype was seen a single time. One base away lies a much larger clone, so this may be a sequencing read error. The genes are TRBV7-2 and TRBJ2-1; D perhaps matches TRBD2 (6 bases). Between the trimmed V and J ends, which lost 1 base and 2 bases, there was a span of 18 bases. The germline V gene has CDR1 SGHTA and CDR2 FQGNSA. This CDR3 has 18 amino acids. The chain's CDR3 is CASSLGFNRDWAYNEQFF. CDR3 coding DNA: TGTGCCAGCAGCTTAGGCTTTAATCGGGACTGGGCCTACAATGAGCAGTTCTTC.

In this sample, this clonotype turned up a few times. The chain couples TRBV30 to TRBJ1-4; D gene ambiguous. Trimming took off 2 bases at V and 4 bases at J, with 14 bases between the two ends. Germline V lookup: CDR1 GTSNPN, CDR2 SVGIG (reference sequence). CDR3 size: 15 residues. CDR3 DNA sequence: TGTGCCTGGAGTACGGACGGGGTCCTTAATGAAAAACTGTTTTTT. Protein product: CAWSTDGVLNEKLFF.

CDR3 sequence reads: CASSFSSLLTYEQYF. The CDR3 bases are TGTGCCAGCAGTTTTTCGTCGTTGCTTACCTACGAGCAGTACTTC. V is TRBV6-5 and J is TRBJ2-7; no clear D. V was cut by 4 bases and J by 2 bases, with 15 bases left in between. This CDR3 contains 15 residues. Germline assignment: CDR1 MNHEY and CDR2 SVGAGI.

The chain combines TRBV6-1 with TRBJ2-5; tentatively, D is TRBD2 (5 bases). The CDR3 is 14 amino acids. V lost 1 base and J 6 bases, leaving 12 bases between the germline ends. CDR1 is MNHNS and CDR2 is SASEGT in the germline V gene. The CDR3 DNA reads TGTGCCAGCAGTGAAGGTCGGGGATCAAAGACCCAGTACTTC. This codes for CASSEGRGSKTQYF.

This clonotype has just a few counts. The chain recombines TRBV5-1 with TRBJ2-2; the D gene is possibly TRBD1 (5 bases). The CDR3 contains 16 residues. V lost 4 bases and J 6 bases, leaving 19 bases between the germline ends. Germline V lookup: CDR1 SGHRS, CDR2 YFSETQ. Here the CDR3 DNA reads TGCGCCAGCAGCCCCGTGGTGGGGCGTTGGTCCGGGGAGCTGTTTTTT. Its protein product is CASSPVVGRWSGELFF.

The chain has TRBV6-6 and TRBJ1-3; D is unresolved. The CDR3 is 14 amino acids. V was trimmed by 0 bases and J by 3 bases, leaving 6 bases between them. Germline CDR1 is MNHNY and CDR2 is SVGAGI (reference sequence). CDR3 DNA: TGTGCCAGCAGTTACTCCTACCTTGGAAACACCATATATTTT. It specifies CASSYSYLGNTIYF.